This TCR beta chain derives from a study of blood T cell repertoires in COVID-19. Study-level information: Acute and convalescent COVID-19 specimens originated in the United States, Italy and Spain. Sample material is recorded as cDNA or gDNA derived from T cells, B-cell-depleted T cells, or PBMCs.

With V trimmed by 2 bases and J by 4 bases, 2 bases remained unmatched. This CDR3 is 14 amino acids long. CDR1 is MDHEN and CDR2 is SYDVKM in the germline V gene. This clone was counted once. Methods used by the authors: Nucleated cell number was recorded as an estimate derived from reference gene primer amplification. The method was immunoSEQ multiplex PCR; TCRdb's version includes in-frame clones alone and lacks a portion of them. That table supplies the V and J calls and clone size; D and trimming were determined from the DNA. The sample lists around 270,000 clones, around 83% occurring once. This clonotype was sampled from a woman aged 40 to 50 who had recovered from COVID-19. This chain links TRBV28 with TRBJ2-3; TRBD2 matches at 8 bases. Material for sequencing was peripheral blood. The CDR3 nucleotides are TGTGCCAGCAGTTTACGGGGGGGAGCAGATACGCAGTATTTT. Translation gives CASSLRGGADTQYF.